This TCR beta chain is from a study of cytomegalovirus exposure and HLA in healthy donors (TCRdb year 2017). Study-wide context: An earlier analysis of roughly 500 of the donors reported roughly 300 Gb of sequence data and 117 million unique TCR beta sequences obtained from 150 million to 200 million T cells. An early release covering 550 to 700 HLA-typed donors comprised 250 to 350 gigabases of sequencing data and tens of millions of unique TCR sequences. Of the roughly 400 genotyped donors, less than 85% were placed in the genetic ancestry cluster associated with self-reported Caucasian donors. The study was designed to test whether signatures of past pathogen exposure could be identified by cataloging public T cell receptors. The T cell repertoires of around 730 subjects were profiled by immunosequencing and related to cytomegalovirus serostatus. In addition to the first cohort of 666 subjects, a separate validation cohort of 120 different subjects was used. The study combined high-throughput TCR immunosequencing, statistical association of individual TCRs with disease status, and machine learning to predict cytomegalovirus infection status. A later analysis re-examined previously published TCR beta repertoires from roughly 720 donors and added high-resolution HLA genotyping to investigate patterns of TCR occurrence. The later analysis used no new phenotypic data to find candidate immune exposures, relying instead on TCR beta sequences and their occurrence across donors. In an earlier analysis of a few hundred of the donors, high-throughput TCR beta sequencing was used to judge whether each TCR beta V gene segment behaved as functional or pseudogenic. Donor age, sex, ethnicity and CMV serostatus were collected together with the repertoire data. Genome-wide SNP genotypes for about 65% of the roughly 670 donors were used in a later genetic analysis, which treated that subset as a discovery cohort. Every discovery cohort repertoire had been produced on one sequencing platform. HLA typing covered class I and class II loci at four-digit resolution. Typing coverage differed by locus: A, B, C, DRB1 and DQB1 were typed in roughly 629-640 donors, DQA1 in 500 to 550, DPA1 in approximately 610, and DPB1 in 450 to 490. About five DR-DQ haplotypes were treated as single units for association and clustering because of strong linkage in the cohort. Among 398 genotyped donors of the cohort, an average of 235,054 unique TCR beta nucleotide sequences were sequenced per donor, roughly 18% of them non-productive. Overall study outcomes, separate from this receptor: HLA typing was unavailable for some donors at each locus, so association tests used only the typed subset. Most TCR sequences were seen in very few donors, while some public TCRs were found in many individuals. The earlier analysis of 587 of the donors excluded some 15 rarely observed V segments, including chromosome 9 orphons, because counts were too low. In a later analysis, the rate of TCR association differed among HLA loci, with DRB1 alleles having the most associated TCRs and HLA-C alleles having the fewest. Only TCR beta chains were sequenced in this cohort, and the absence of alpha or paired-chain data limited detectable features. Correlated functional status among segregating V segments might be attributable to linkage disequilibrium, but an unknown experimental factor could not be ruled out. Compared with the approximately 720-donor mean, donors in an Asian-associated ancestry cluster had fewer N-insertions in productive TCRs, according to a later genetic analysis. Immune exposure information for the cohort was limited to CMV serostatus. Some IMGT-functional V segments, including TRBV6-2 and TRBV6-3, could not be distinguished by the 87-base-pair reads and were therefore excluded. A group of highly shared sequence variants was considered likely to be a technical artifact of the sequencing pipeline. Broadly in line with IMGT annotations, most TCR beta V segments showed up in productive rearrangements about 87% or about 30% of the time in an earlier analysis of several hundred of the donors. An association between a missense DCLRE1C variant and V-gene and J-gene trimming of TCR beta chains was found in a later genetic analysis and replicated in an independent cohort. The study gave a list of under 200 TCR beta chains associated with cytomegalovirus. The authors suggested that the approach could potentially be extended to other disease states and immunological phenotypes. A further reported finding was that TCR beta sequences accurately predicted the HLA-A and HLA-B alleles for most subjects in the first cohort. In vitro tests confirmed that three of the cytomegalovirus-associated TCR beta chains recognize cytomegalovirus antigens. Most CMV-associated TCR beta chains appeared to be HLA-restricted in a later analysis, and the HLA associations seemed to be driven largely by CMV exposure. Presence/absence analyses assumed roughly uniform sequencing depth across donors, an assumption that may not hold. The classifier was reported to diagnose cytomegalovirus status with high specificity and sensitivity in both the original and validation cohorts. In a later analysis, several top co-occurrence clusters were reported to appear linked to parvovirus B19, influenza, CMV and Epstein-Barr virus. In a later analysis, HLA-associated TCR beta chains were found to be more clonally expanded and to have lower generation probabilities than equally common non-associated chains. Assigning TCR associations to individual alleles was difficult when HLA alleles, especially DR and DQ, strongly co-occurred. At a false discovery rate of 0.05, a later analysis linked under 20,000 TCR beta sequences to specific HLA alleles.

As to this clone: The target of this receptor is not known. Base qualities are not provided; no much larger clone lies one nucleotide away.

From the cysteine through the phenylalanine, the CDR3 covers 18 amino acids. The entry retains the CDR3 DNA only, 54 bases that are in frame from base 1. From V the trimming removes 4 bases and from J it removes 3 bases, while the gene matches leave 17 bases of the junction unaccounted for. As encoded in the germline V gene, CDR1 is SQVTM while CDR2 is ANQGSEA. In total, more than 500 healthy bone marrow donors made up the cohort. Cohort members were all nominally healthy when sampled, although unrecorded immune exposures were likely present. CMV serostatus was positive for around 310 and negative for about 55% of the 666 cohort members, and was not recorded for this donor. A peripheral blood sample was collected from each donor, and TCR beta sequencing was performed on peripheral blood mononuclear cells. Genomic DNA was extracted from the blood cell samples with the Qiagen DNeasy Blood Extraction Kit.

Libraries were made using the immunoSEQ multiplex PCR assay. For the multiplex PCR, a mixture combining 60 forward primers for TCR Vbeta segments and 13 reverse primers for TCR Jbeta segments was used. A multiplex PCR assay on genomic DNA amplified the CDR3 region of rearranged TCR beta genes. The amplified TCR beta libraries were sequenced on the Illumina HiSeq System as 87-base-pair reads. Regarding the original processing steps: A later analysis tallied approximately 87 million unique TCR beta chains across the 650 to 750 repertoires, and about 12 million of those chains were shared by two or more donors. To remove PCR and sequencing errors, raw reads were error-corrected and collapsed into unique sequences using a nearest-neighbor algorithm that merged closely related sequences. To assign V, D and J gene segments, CDR3 sequences were aligned to IMGT reference sequences. For a sequence to be retained, at least a six-nucleotide match to both a V gene segment and a J gene segment was required. A rearrangement was called productive if the CDR3 had no stop codons and remained in frame with V and J, and every other rearrangement was called non-productive. CDR3 was defined by IMGT convention, running from the second conserved V-encoded cysteine to the conserved J-encoded phenylalanine. The earlier analysis of about 610 of the donors excluded any sequence lacking an unambiguous match to a single V gene segment. An earlier analysis of a few hundred of the donors called V segments functional above 56.7% productive rearrangements and segregating when the between-donor standard deviation exceeded 5%. A statistical classification framework was developed to diagnose cytomegalovirus status using the catalog of TCR beta chain sequences. A later analysis assigned V and J genes by comparing TCR nucleotide sequences with IMGT/GENE-DB human TR gene sequences. A later analysis assigned CDR3 sequences and most-parsimonious VDJ recombination scenarios with the TCRdist pipeline. A later analysis defined each TCR beta chain by its CDR3 amino acid sequence plus V-gene family, and excluded reads lacking a unique V-gene family. In a later analysis, nearly 600 highly shared, low-generation-probability nucleotide sequences were removed to address suspected cross-contamination and a sequencing artifact. In a later analysis, a clonal expansion index was calculated for each public chain from normalized within-repertoire ranks of inferred template counts. Generation probabilities in a later analysis came from a VDJ recombination model fitted to out-of-frame rearrangements, and those results were checked against IGoR. Hypergeometric tests were used in a later analysis to score TCR-TCR, TCR-HLA and TCR-CMV co-occurrence, with a repertoire-size bias correction applied to the TCR pairs. To estimate false discovery rates, a later analysis permuted the HLA or CMV assignments 20 times. A later analysis grouped co-occurring TCRs with DBSCAN, adding TCRdist sequence similarity when clustering within HLA-allele-positive subsets. For co-occurrence clustering, repertoires with fewer than 30,000 or more than 120,000 public chains were excluded, along with a handful of repertoires with anomalous nucleotide sharing. TCRdb's version of the immuneACCESS table is confined to in-frame rearrangements and falls short of the full clone set. An unresolved V gene accounts for under half of the shortfall where checked; the remainder is of unknown origin. D and trimming come from the DNA, and the V and J calls and clone size come from that table. The sample records 150,000 to 200,000 clones, under 80% of which are singletons. Together, the top ten hold about 2.5% of the sample.

The sequence was collected from a human donor in good health. Material: PBMCs. The V and J segments used are TRBV29-1 and TRBJ1-4; 7 bases in between match TRBD1. The CDR3 reads as follows: CSVGPEGTTGTANEKLFF. The nucleotides read TGCAGCGTTGGTCCGGAGGGGACAACCGGGACAGCTAATGAAAAACTGTTTTTT. The variable domain in full, with residues beyond the CDR3 obtained from the reference TRBV29-1 and TRBJ1-4 genes, is SAVISQKPSRDICQRGTSLTIQCQVDSQVTMMFWYRQQPGQSLTLIATANQGSEATYESGFVIDKFPISRPNLTFSTLTVSNMSPEDSSIYLCSVGPEGTTGTANEKLFFGSGTQLSVL.